The next 13 T cell receptor beta chains were all read from a single sample in a study of blood T cell repertoires in COVID-19. Only in-frame clones appear in the TCRdb table, and some are missing; sequencing was by immunoSEQ multiplex PCR. The sample carries about 42,000 clones, about nine tenths recorded once. Source material: peripheral blood. Receptors originate from a human donor in a cohort sampled during active COVID-19.

The chain uses TRBV9 and TRBJ2-6; TRBD1 agrees at 8 bases. CDR1 is SGDLS and CDR2 is YYNGEE in the germline V gene. V was clipped by 3 bases and J by 4 bases; unmatched bases: 15. The CDR3 has 19 residues. The CDR3 sequence is CASSGRTGFAPWGANVLTF. Here the CDR3 DNA reads TGTGCCAGCAGCGGACGGACAGGGTTTGCACCATGGGGGGCCAACGTCCTGACTTTC.

A single count supports this clone. This chain uses TRBV13 with TRBJ1-2, with 11 nucleotides matching TRBD1. The trim removed 4 bases at V and 3 bases at J, leaving 7 bases unmatched. Germline loops: CDR1 PRHDT, CDR2 FYEKMQ (reference sequence). This CDR3 is 16 amino acids long. CDR3 loop: CASSSLPGQGDYGYTF. Written as DNA, the CDR3 is TGTGCCAGCAGCTCCCTACCGGGACAGGGGGACTATGGCTACACCTTC. Combining the CDR3 with reference TRBV13 and TRBJ1-2 gives the whole variable domain AAGVIQSPRHLIKEKRETATLKCYPIPRHDTVYWYQQGPGQDPQFLISFYEKMQSDKGSIPDRFSAQQFSDYHSELNMSSLELGDSALYFCASSSLPGQGDYGYTFGSGTRLTVV.

The J gene is TRBJ1-3, the V gene TRBV6-1; D may be TRBD1 (6 bases). CDR1 is MNHNS, CDR2 SASEGT, per germline. There are 16 residues in the CDR3. The ends were cut back, 0 bases at V and 3 bases at J, with 12 bases in the middle. The DNA of the CDR3 is TGTGCCAGCAGTGAAGCCCCTAGGGGGAATGGAAACACCATATATTTT. Translation gives CASSEAPRGNGNTIYF.

V and J are TRBV13 and TRBJ1-2, with TRBD1 matching 9 bases. The CDR3 contains 15 residues. After removal of 5 bases from V and 7 bases from J, the junction contained 11 bases not matched to a gene. Germline V lookup: CDR1 PRHDT, CDR2 FYEKMQ (reference sequence). DNA of the CDR3: TGTGCCAGCAGCGCATCCGACAGGGGGTGGAGTGGCTACACCTTC. It encodes CASSASDRGWSGYTF.

The rearrangement uses TRBV5-1 and TRBJ1-2; 7 bases agree with TRBD1. CDR3 length: 14 residues. Germline V CDR1 and CDR2: SGHRS, YFSETQ. Unmatched junction bases numbered 6, after V lost 0 bases and J lost 7 bases. This CDR3 reads CASSLGDREFGYTF. The CDR3 nucleotides are TGCGCCAGCAGCTTGGGTGACAGGGAATTTGGCTACACCTTC.

V and J are TRBV18 and TRBJ1-1, with TRBD1 as a possible D gene (5 bases). Trimming stripped 0 bases from V and 0 bases from J, with 11 bases between. Germline V lookup: CDR1 KGHSH, CDR2 LQKENI. CDR3 length: 16 residues. CDR3 sequence: CASSPPTEVMNTEAFF. The CDR3 region has the DNA TGTGCCAGCTCACCACCGACAGAAGTTATGAACACTGAAGCTTTCTTT.

The J gene is TRBJ1-1, the V gene TRBV10-3; unclear D gene. The CDR3 runs 13 residues. Germline loops: CDR1 ENHRY, CDR2 SYGVKD. Trimming stripped 3 bases from V and 5 bases from J, with 10 bases between. The DNA of the CDR3 is TGTGCCATCAGTGAATCGTTCGTGACTGAAGCTTTCTTT. Translation gives CAISESFVTEAFF.

The genes are TRBV19 and TRBJ2-7, with D possibly TRBD1 on 5 matching bases. CDR3 length equals 13 residues. V dropped 5 bases and J dropped 1 base, with 9 bases sitting between them. Germline V gene data show CDR1 as LNHDA and CDR2 as SQIVND (reference sequence). CDR3 nucleotide sequence: TGTGCCAGTAGTGCAGGGTTGTCCTACGAGCAGTACTTC. Its translation: CASSAGLSYEQYF.

The J gene is TRBJ2-7, the V gene TRBV4-1, with 11 bases fitting TRBD1. Unmatched junction bases numbered 6, after V lost 3 bases and J lost 5 bases. Germline CDR1 MGHRA, CDR2 YSYEKL. The CDR3 is 15 residues long. CDR3 region: CASSQVMDRGHEQYF. CDR3 coding DNA: TGCGCCAGCAGCCAGGTGATGGACAGGGGGCACGAGCAGTACTTC.

This clone was found once. This rearrangement joins TRBV10-3 to TRBJ2-7; 13 bases fit TRBD2. Trimming took 4 bases from V and 4 from J; bases not matched to a gene: 1. Looked up from germline, CDR1 is ENHRY and CDR2 is SYGVKD. The length of the CDR3 is 14 residues. The CDR3 sequence is CAISGTSGGYEQYF. The CDR3 bases are TGTGCCATCAGTGGGACTAGCGGGGGTTACGAGCAGTACTTC.

This rearrangement joins TRBV19 to TRBJ2-3; D perhaps matches TRBD1 (6 bases). Trimming stripped 5 bases from V and 2 bases from J, with 11 bases between. This CDR3 has 14 amino acids. The germline gives CDR1 LNHDA, CDR2 SQIVND (reference sequence). The CDR3 loop reads CASSSGQTTDTQYF. CDR3 DNA sequence: TGTGCCAGTAGTTCTGGACAGACCACAGATACGCAGTATTTT.

This chain connects TRBV6-5 to TRBJ2-7; D is possibly TRBD1 (5 bases). Trimming pared 6 bases from V and 3 bases from J, leaving 15 bases between. This CDR3 contains 14 residues. Germline V gives CDR1 MNHEY, CDR2 SVGAGI. The CDR3 region is CASSTSVRDYEQYF. CDR3 sequence (DNA): TGTGCCAGCAGCACGTCTGTCAGGGACTACGAGCAGTACTTC.

This chain joins TRBV15 and TRBJ1-1, with a weak D call TRBD1 (6 bases). Trimming removed 0 bases from V and 6 bases from J, with 11 bases in between. The CDR3 has 14 residues. The germline CDR1 and CDR2 sequences are LNHNV and YYDKDF (reference sequence). As DNA, the CDR3 is TGTGCCACCAGCAGAGATCGGGACACCGCTGAAGCTTTCTTT. Its protein is CATSRDRDTAEAFF.